The rows below give T cell receptor beta chains drawn from one sample of a study. TCRdb fed the 5' RACE reads into MiXCR, producing one record per CDR3 protein. The sample contains 10,000 or so distinct CDR3 sequences, roughly 25% of which appear only once. The sequenced sample was Tregs sorted from blood. The receptors were sampled from a female donor with breast cancer. Both conserved end residues are part of each CDR3. A D gene is named only where the DNA matches it firmly. The size of a clone is reported for some rows only, either as once, few or many, or as a class for expanded clones.

J gene,clone size,D gene,V gene,CDR3 protein,CDR3 DNA
TRBJ2-7,many,TRBD1,TRBV27,CASSDRESGEQYF,TGTGCCAGCAGCGACAGGGAAAGTGGCGAGCAGTACTTC
TRBJ2-3,few,-,TRBV9,CASSRLSSTDTQYF,TGTGCCAGCAGCCGCCTTTCCAGCACAGATACGCAGTATTTT
TRBJ2-1,-,-,TRBV27,CASSFDRLLDNEQFF,TGTGCCAGCAGTTTTGACAGACTACTTGACAATGAGCAGTTCTTC
TRBJ2-1,medium-sized,TRBD1,TRBV19,CASSFGQGDEQFF,TGTGCCAGTAGCTTCGGACAGGGCGATGAGCAGTTCTTC
TRBJ1-1,medium-sized,-,TRBV6-6,CASRTDRQNTEAFF,TGTGCCAGCAGGACAGACAGACAAAACACTGAAGCTTTCTTT
TRBJ1-1,-,-,TRBV6-6,CASSTSTLNTEAFF,TGTGCCAGCAGCACCTCGACCTTGAACACTGAAGCTTTCTTT
TRBJ2-4,medium-sized,TRBD2,TRBV20-1,CSAERLAGGRKNIQYF,TGCAGTGCGGAACGACTAGCGGGAGGGCGGAAAAACATTCAGTACTTC
TRBJ2-7,medium-sized,TRBD2,TRBV20-1,CSAEAGDSYEQYF,TGCAGTGCGGAAGCGGGAGACTCCTACGAGCAGTACTTC
TRBJ2-1,medium-sized,-,TRBV2,CASSAYNEQFF,TGTGCCAGCAGTGCTTACAATGAGCAGTTCTTC
TRBJ1-1,many,-,TRBV9,CASSVASGLNTEAFF,TGTGCCAGCAGCGTAGCTTCAGGACTGAACACTGAAGCTTTCTTT
TRBJ1-2,many,-,TRBV20-1,CSARDNGYTF,TGCAGTGCTAGGGACAATGGCTACACCTTC
TRBJ2-1,-,TRBD2,TRBV9,CASSQAGLAGSEQFF,TGTGCCAGCAGCCAAGCGGGACTAGCTGGGAGTGAGCAGTTCTTC
TRBJ1-5,medium-sized,TRBD1,TRBV20-1,CSALGQALSNQPQHF,TGCAGTGCTTTGGGACAGGCGCTTAGCAATCAGCCCCAGCATTTT
TRBJ2-1,medium-sized,TRBD2,TRBV6-5,CASSQLAGNNNEQFF,TGTGCCAGCAGCCAACTAGCGGGTAATAACAATGAGCAGTTCTTC
TRBJ1-1,-,-,TRBV20-1,CSARQRAPEAFF,TGCAGTGCCCGACAGCGCGCACCTGAAGCTTTCTTT
TRBJ2-6,-,TRBD1,TRBV12-3/TRBV12-4,CAGSLTSDRASLKPGANVLTF,TGTGCCGGCAGTTTAACAAGCGACAGGGCTTCCTTAAAGCCTGGGGCCAACGTCCTGACTTTC
TRBJ1-5,medium-sized,-,TRBV6-1,CASSEPSNQPQHF,TGTGCCAGCAGTGAACCTAGCAATCAGCCCCAGCATTTT
TRBJ2-7,-,-,TRBV9,CASSPGQPTYEQYF,TGTGCCAGCAGCCCAGGACAGCCCACCTACGAGCAGTACTTC
TRBJ2-1,-,TRBD2,TRBV20-1,CSDPELAGGDTYNEQFF,TGCAGTGATCCGGAACTAGCGGGAGGTGATACATACAATGAGCAGTTCTTC
TRBJ1-1,-,-,TRBV20-1,CSAKFDRLNTEAFF,TGCAGTGCTAAATTTGACAGGCTGAACACTGAAGCTTTCTTT
TRBJ2-3,medium-sized,TRBD2,TRBV29-1,CSVTSGTDTQYF,TGCAGCGTGACTAGCGGGACAGATACGCAGTATTTT
TRBJ2-3,medium-sized,-,TRBV12-3/TRBV12-4,CASSPTGLERSQYF,TGTGCCAGCAGTCCAACGGGGCTTGAAAGGTCGCAGTATTTT
TRBJ2-1,once,-,TRBV6-5,CASRYKDYNEQFF,TGTGCCAGCAGATACAAAGACTACAATGAGCAGTTCTTC
TRBJ1-5,medium-sized,-,TRBV10-3,CAISESSNQPQHF,TGTGCCATCAGTGAATCTAGCAATCAGCCCCAGCATTTT
TRBJ2-7,medium-sized,-,TRBV10-3,CAISESFSYEQYF,TGTGCCATCAGTGAGTCTTTTTCCTACGAGCAGTACTTC
TRBJ1-2,medium-sized,-,TRBV7-9,CASSLSGYGYTF,TGTGCCAGCAGCTTATCAGGCTATGGCTACACCTTC
TRBJ2-1,medium-sized,TRBD2,TRBV29-1,CSDQGGTSVVDEQFF,TGCAGCGACCAAGGGGGGACTAGCGTGGTAGATGAGCAGTTCTTC
TRBJ1-4,medium-sized,TRBD1,TRBV7-6,CASSLRGGAGIEKLFF,TGTGCCAGCAGCTTAAGAGGGGGCGCCGGGATTGAAAAACTGTTTTTT
TRBJ1-1,many,TRBD1,TRBV6-6,CASSYGQGRGTEAFF,TGTGCCAGCAGTTATGGACAGGGGCGGGGCACTGAAGCTTTCTTT
TRBJ2-1,-,-,TRBV12-3/TRBV12-4,CASSLAGNSRNEQFF,TGTGCCAGCAGTTTGGCGGGAAACTCCCGCAATGAGCAGTTCTTC
TRBJ2-1,many,TRBD2,TRBV11-3,CASSQNPGLAGGLNEQFF,TGTGCCAGCAGCCAGAACCCGGGACTAGCGGGAGGGCTAAATGAGCAGTTCTTC
TRBJ2-1,few,-,TRBV20-1,CSARGLGAGNEQFF,TGCAGTGCTAGAGGGCTAGGGGCAGGTAATGAGCAGTTCTTC
TRBJ2-1,-,TRBD2,TRBV6-5,CARSPLTSGQNEQFF,TGTGCCAGGAGTCCACTGACTAGCGGGCAGAATGAGCAGTTCTTC
TRBJ2-1,medium-sized,-,TRBV2,CASSEQAGDYYNEQFF,TGTGCCAGCAGTGAACAGGCAGGGGATTACTACAATGAGCAGTTCTTC
TRBJ1-3,few,-,TRBV12-3/TRBV12-4,CASSWRGSSGNTIYF,TGTGCCAGCAGTTGGAGAGGCAGCTCTGGAAACACCATATATTTT
TRBJ1-5,many,-,TRBV6-5,CASSSGRSNQPQHF,TGTGCCAGCAGTTCGGGGCGCAGCAATCAGCCCCAGCATTTT
TRBJ1-2,medium-sized,TRBD1,TRBV12-3/TRBV12-4,CASSSDRDAGYTF,TGTGCCAGCAGCTCAGACAGGGACGCTGGCTACACCTTC